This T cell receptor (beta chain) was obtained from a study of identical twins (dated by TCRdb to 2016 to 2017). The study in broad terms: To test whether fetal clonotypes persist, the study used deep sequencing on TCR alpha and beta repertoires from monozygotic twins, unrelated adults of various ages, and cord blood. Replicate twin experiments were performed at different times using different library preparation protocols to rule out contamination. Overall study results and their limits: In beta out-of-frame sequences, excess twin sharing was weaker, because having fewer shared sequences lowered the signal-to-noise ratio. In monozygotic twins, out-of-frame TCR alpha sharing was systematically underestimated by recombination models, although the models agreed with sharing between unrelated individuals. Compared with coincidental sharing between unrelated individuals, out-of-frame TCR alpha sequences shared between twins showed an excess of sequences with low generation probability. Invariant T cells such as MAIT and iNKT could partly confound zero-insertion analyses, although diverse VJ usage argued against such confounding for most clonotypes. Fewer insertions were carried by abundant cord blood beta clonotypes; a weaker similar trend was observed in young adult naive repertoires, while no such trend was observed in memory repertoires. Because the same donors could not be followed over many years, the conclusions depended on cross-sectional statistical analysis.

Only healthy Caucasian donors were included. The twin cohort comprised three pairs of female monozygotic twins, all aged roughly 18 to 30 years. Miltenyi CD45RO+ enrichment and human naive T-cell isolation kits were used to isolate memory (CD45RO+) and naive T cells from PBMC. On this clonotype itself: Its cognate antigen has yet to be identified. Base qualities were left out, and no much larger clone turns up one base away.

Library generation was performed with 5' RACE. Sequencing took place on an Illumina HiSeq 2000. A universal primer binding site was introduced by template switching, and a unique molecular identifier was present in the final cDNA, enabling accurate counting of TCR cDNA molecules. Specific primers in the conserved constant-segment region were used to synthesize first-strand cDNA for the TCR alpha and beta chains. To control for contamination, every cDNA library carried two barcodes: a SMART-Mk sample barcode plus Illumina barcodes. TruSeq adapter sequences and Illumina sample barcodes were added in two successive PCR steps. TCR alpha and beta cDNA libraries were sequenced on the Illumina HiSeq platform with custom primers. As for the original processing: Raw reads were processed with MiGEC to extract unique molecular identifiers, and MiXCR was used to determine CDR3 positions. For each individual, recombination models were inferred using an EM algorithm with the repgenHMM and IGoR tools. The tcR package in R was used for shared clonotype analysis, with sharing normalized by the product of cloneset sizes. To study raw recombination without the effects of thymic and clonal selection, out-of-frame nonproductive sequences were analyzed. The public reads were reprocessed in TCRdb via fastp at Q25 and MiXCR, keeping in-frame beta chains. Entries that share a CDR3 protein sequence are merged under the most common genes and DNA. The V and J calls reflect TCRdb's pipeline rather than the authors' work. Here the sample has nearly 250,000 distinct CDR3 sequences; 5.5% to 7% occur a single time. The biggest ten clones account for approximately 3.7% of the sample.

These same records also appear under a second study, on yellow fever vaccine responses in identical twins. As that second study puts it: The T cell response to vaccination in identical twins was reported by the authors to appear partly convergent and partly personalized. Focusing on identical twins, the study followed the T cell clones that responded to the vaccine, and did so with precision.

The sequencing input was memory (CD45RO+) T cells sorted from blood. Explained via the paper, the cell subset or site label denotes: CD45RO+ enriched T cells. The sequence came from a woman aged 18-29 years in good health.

The sequence in DNA is TGCGCCAGCAAAGCGGGTAACAATGAGCAGTTCTTC. Its protein reads: CASKAGNNEQFF. Recombination connected TRBV5-1 to TRBJ2-1; the D gene is possibly TRBD2, with 6 bases matching. Deletion took 6 bases off V and 5 bases off J, with a span of 9 bases between the germline ends. Spanning cysteine to phenylalanine, the CDR3 consists of 12 amino acids. The retained sequence is limited to the CDR3, 36 bases, with the frame set at the first base. The germline V gene gives CDR1 as SGHRS and CDR2 as YFSETQ.